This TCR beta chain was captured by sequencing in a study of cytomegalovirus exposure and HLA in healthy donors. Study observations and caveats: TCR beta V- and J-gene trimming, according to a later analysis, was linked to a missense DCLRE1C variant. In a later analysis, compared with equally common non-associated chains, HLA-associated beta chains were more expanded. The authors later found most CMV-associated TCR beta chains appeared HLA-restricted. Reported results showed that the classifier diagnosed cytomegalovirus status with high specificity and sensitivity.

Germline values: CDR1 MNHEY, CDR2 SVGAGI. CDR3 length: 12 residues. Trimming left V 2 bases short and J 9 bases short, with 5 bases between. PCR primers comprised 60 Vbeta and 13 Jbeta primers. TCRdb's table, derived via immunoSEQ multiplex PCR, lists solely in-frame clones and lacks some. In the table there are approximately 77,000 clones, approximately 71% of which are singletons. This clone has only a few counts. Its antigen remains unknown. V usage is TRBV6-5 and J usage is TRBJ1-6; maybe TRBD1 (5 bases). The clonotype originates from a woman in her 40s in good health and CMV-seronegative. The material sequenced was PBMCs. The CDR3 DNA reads TGTGCCAGCAGTTACAGGGGTTCACCCCTCCACTTT. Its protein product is CASSYRGSPLHF.